What follows are 16 T cell receptor beta chains derived from one specimen sequenced in a study of OX40 agonist ivuxolimab in advanced cancers. Measured with immunoSEQ multiplex PCR; TCRdb has only the in-frame clones, and not every one. Of about 58,000 clones in the sample, 82% were seen once. The sample here was CD4+ or CD8+ T cells sorted from blood, taken in a trial of the OX40 agonist ivuxolimab. The receptors were sampled from an adult with an advanced solid tumor such as melanoma, head and neck, liver or kidney cancer.

The J gene is TRBJ2-7, the V gene TRBV5-6, with D perhaps matching TRBD1 or TRBD2 (5 bases each). The CDR3 consists of 14 residues. V dropped 0 bases and J dropped 5 bases, with 12 bases sitting between them. Germline V gene sequence: CDR1 SGHDT, CDR2 YYEEEE. The CDR3 DNA sequence: TGTGCCAGCAGCTTGGAGGTGGGGCGGGACGAGCAGTACTTC. Protein sequence: CASSLEVGRDEQYF.

The chain combines TRBV19 with TRBJ2-5; D perhaps matches TRBD2 (5 bases). Germline assignment: CDR1 LNHDA and CDR2 SQIVND (reference sequence). This CDR3 region has 14 residues. V gave up 1 base and J gave up 5 bases, with 11 bases separating them. Here the CDR3 DNA reads TGTGCCAGTAGTATAGGCGACAAGCGGGAGACCCAGTACTTC. Residues: CASSIGDKRETQYF.

J is TRBJ2-7 and V is TRBV30; D possibly corresponds to TRBD1 (6 bases). CDR1 is GTSNPN and CDR2 is SVGIG in the germline V gene (reference sequence). V was trimmed by 5 bases and J by 0 bases, leaving 11 bases between them. This CDR3 has 13 amino acids. Written as DNA, the CDR3 is TGTGCCTGGGAAACAGGGTTCTCCTACGAGCAGTACTTC. Amino acid sequence: CAWETGFSYEQYF.

The gene calls are TRBV7-2 and TRBJ1-5; D unclear. Germline-derived CDR1 and CDR2 are SGHTA and FQGNSA. The CDR3 loop spans 16 amino acids. The germline V and J ends were trimmed by 0 bases and 4 bases, with 13 bases remaining between them. The CDR3 loop is CASSLALSETNQPQHF. Written as DNA, the CDR3 is TGTGCCAGCAGCTTAGCGCTAAGTGAAACGAATCAGCCCCAGCATTTT.

This clone was counted only a few times. The chain uses TRBV7-9 and TRBJ2-7; D uncertain. This CDR3 has 15 residues. The germline V and J ends were trimmed by 4 bases and 6 bases, with 19 bases remaining between them. Per the germline V gene, CDR1 is SEHNR and CDR2 is FQNEAQ (reference sequence). The chain's CDR3 is CASSSHLPARGEQYF. The CDR3 coding sequence is TGTGCCAGCAGCTCACACCTGCCGGCTAGAGGCGAGCAGTACTTC.

The chain combines TRBV10-1 with TRBJ2-5; 7 nucleotides align to TRBD1. CDR3 length: 14 amino acids. Germline V CDR1 and CDR2: WNHNN, SYGVQD (reference sequence). Trimming removed 4 bases from V and 1 base from J; junction bases left unmatched: 3. CDR3 amino acids: CASSGRTGQETQYF. The CDR3 nucleotides are TGCGCCAGCAGTGGACGGACAGGCCAAGAGACCCAGTACTTC.

The chain is built from TRBV4-3 and TRBJ2-3; unclear D gene. Germline V lookup: CDR1 LGHNA, CDR2 YSLEER. V shed 4 bases and J shed 2 bases, with 4 bases lying between them. This CDR3 spans 12 amino acids. The CDR3 DNA follows: TGCGCCAGCAGCCTCCACACAGATACGCAGTATTTT. Protein: CASSLHTDTQYF.

The rearrangement links TRBV7-2 to TRBJ2-7; TRBD1 is a possible D gene (6 bases). V was pared by 5 bases and J by 5 bases, with 22 bases between. This CDR3 spans 16 amino acids. The V gene's germline CDR1 is SGHTA and CDR2 FQGNSA. As DNA, the CDR3 is TGTGCCAGCAGCCGAATTCCCTTCAGGGGTGGACACGAGCAGTACTTC. Its translation: CASSRIPFRGGHEQYF.

For the CDR3, the DNA is TGTGCCAGCAGCTTTGGAGGTAACACTGAAGCTTTCTTT. As protein: CASSFGGNTEAFF. This chain connects TRBV7-3 to TRBJ1-1, with unresolved D. V lost 3 bases and J 2 bases, leaving 7 bases between the germline ends. Germline CDR1 SGHTA, CDR2 FQGTGA. The CDR3 is 13 amino acids. The full variable domain, its missing parts supplied by reference TRBV7-3 and TRBJ1-1, is GAGVSQTPSNKVTEKGKYVELRCDPISGHTALYWYRQSLGQGPEFLIYFQGTGAADDSGLPNDRFFAVRPEGSVSTLKIQRTERGDSAVYLCASSFGGNTEAFFGQGTRLTVV.

About this clone: At one end the junction does not follow the germline gene, possibly because of a read error. Distinct nucleotide sequences in the sample also encode this CDR3. The chain employs TRBV6-5 and TRBJ2-2, with no clear D. CDR3 length: 14 amino acids. Germline CDR1 and CDR2: MNHEY and SVGAGI. The CDR3 DNA reads as TGCGCCAGCAAATCTGGAGCGAACACCGGGGAGCTGTTTTTT. This encodes CASKSGANTGELFF.

CDR3 in DNA: TGTGCCAGCAGCTTTAGGCGGAGCTCCTACAATGAGCAGTTCTTC. It is translated as CASSFRRSSYNEQFF. The J gene is TRBJ2-1, the V gene TRBV11-3; D is uncertain. The CDR3 covers 15 residues. V was clipped by 3 bases and J by 0 bases, with 9 bases between them. The germline V gene has CDR1 SGHNT and CDR2 YENEEA.

The V call is TRBV10-3, the J call TRBJ2-7, with TRBD2 matching over 8 bases. After removal of 5 bases from V and 5 bases from J, the junction contained 8 bases not matched to a gene. The CDR3 runs to 14 residues. The germline V gene has CDR1 ENHRY and CDR2 SYGVKD. CDR3 nucleotides: TGTGCCATCAGTACGGGCGGGGGGACCAACGAGCAGTACTTC. This codes for CAISTGGGTNEQYF.

This clone appeared once. Mismatch with germline at one junction end may stem from a read error. V and J are TRBV6-6 and TRBJ1-1; tentatively, D is TRBD1 (5 bases). The CDR3 runs to 12 residues. The V gene's germline CDR1 is MNHNY and CDR2 SVGAGI (reference sequence). CDR3 sequence (DNA): TGTGCCGGCAGGGATTTTGACACTGAAGCTTTCTTT. Its translation is CAGRDFDTEAFF.

The chain joins TRBV5-8 to TRBJ2-1, with TRBD2 matching over 13 bases. V was clipped by 4 bases and J by 5 bases; unmatched bases: 3. The CDR3 consists of 15 residues. Germline assignment: CDR1 SGHTS and CDR2 YDEGEE. CDR3 coding DNA: TGTGCCAGCAGCCCCGGGACTAGCGGGAACAATGAGCAGTTCTTC. This sequence encodes CASSPGTSGNNEQFF.

The chain is built from TRBV5-1 and TRBJ2-7; the match to TRBD1 covers 9 bases. The CDR3 extends over 14 amino acids. Germline values: CDR1 SGHRS, CDR2 YFSETQ. The V and J ends lost 6 bases and 7 bases, in that order; junction bases with no gene match: 11. CDR3 residues: CASTTRDRVREQYF. In DNA, the CDR3 is TGCGCCAGCACCACCCGGGACAGGGTAAGGGAGCAGTACTTC.

The V and J genes are TRBV5-1 and TRBJ1-6; possibly TRBD1 for D (6 bases). From germline, CDR1 is SGHRS and CDR2 YFSETQ. Trimming cost V 0 bases and J 7 bases, with 11 bases left between them. This CDR3 is built from 15 residues. CDR3 loop: CASSLGQGSNSPLHF. The CDR3 DNA is TGCGCCAGCAGCTTGGGGCAGGGGTCCAATTCACCCCTCCACTTT.